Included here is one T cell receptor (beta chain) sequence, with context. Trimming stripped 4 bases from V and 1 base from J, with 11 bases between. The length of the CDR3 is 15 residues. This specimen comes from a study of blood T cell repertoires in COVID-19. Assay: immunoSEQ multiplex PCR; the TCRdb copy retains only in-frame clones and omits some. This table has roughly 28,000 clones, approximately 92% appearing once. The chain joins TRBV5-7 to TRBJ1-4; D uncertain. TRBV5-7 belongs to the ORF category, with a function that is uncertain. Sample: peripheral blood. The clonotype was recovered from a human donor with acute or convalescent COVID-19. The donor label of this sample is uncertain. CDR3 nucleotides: TGTGCCAGCAGCGGCCGGGAGGGAACTAATGAAAAACTGTTTTTT. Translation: CASSGREGTNEKLFF.